Below are 25 T cell receptor beta chains sequenced from a single sample in a study of blood T cell repertoires in COVID-19. The data were produced by immunoSEQ multiplex PCR, yet TCRdb's version contains in-frame clones alone and is incomplete. This sample has a few hundred thousand clones; 65% to 90% occur once, and the top ten carry around 5.5%. Sequencing was carried out using peripheral blood. The receptors here all came from a man aged 45-65 years with active or convalescent COVID-19.

V and J are TRBV15 and TRBJ2-7, with TRBD2 identical over 11 bases. The CDR3 length is 19 residues. V shed 5 bases and J 3 bases; nucleotides not matched to a gene: 18. Germline CDR1 and CDR2: LNHNV and YYDKDF (reference sequence). The CDR3 nucleotides are TGTGCCACCAGCGGCCCCGGGACAGTGGGACTAGCGGACTTCTACGAGCAGTACTTC. Amino acids: CATSGPGTVGLADFYEQYF.

This clone was seen only once. The chain employs TRBV19 and TRBJ2-7, with 7 bases fitting TRBD2. The V gene end was trimmed by 6 bases and the J gene end by 7 bases; junction bases not matched to a gene: 12. The CDR3 spans 14 residues. From germline, CDR1 is LNHDA and CDR2 SQIVND (reference sequence). As DNA, the CDR3 is TGTGCCAGTAGGCAAGCGGCGGGAGCGGGAGAGCAGTACTTC. Its protein is CASRQAAGAGEQYF.

V usage is TRBV28 and J usage is TRBJ1-6, with unresolved D. The CDR3 has 15 amino acids. In germline, CDR1 is MDHEN, CDR2 SYDVKM. The ends were cut back, 7 bases at V and 0 bases at J, with 10 bases in the middle. The chain's CDR3 is CASNPRGSYNSPLHF. As DNA, the CDR3 is TGTGCCAGCAACCCCAGAGGCTCCTATAATTCACCCCTCCACTTT.

The chain carries TRBV9 and TRBJ1-3, with D perhaps TRBD1 (6 bases). Deletions cut 0 bases from V and 3 bases from J, with 7 bases between. Germline V CDR1 and CDR2: SGDLS, YYNGEE. The CDR3 covers 14 residues. The CDR3 protein is CASSVGTVGNTIYF. The CDR3, as DNA: TGTGCCAGCAGCGTAGGGACAGTTGGAAACACCATATATTTT.

The chain carries TRBV29-1 and TRBJ1-4; 8 nucleotides line up with TRBD1. The CDR3 extends over 13 amino acids. Germline V gene lookup returns CDR1 SQVTM and CDR2 ANQGSEA. Trimming took 6 bases from V and 8 from J; bases not matched to a gene: 8. The CDR3 loop reads CSVGDRPHEKLFF. In nucleotides, the CDR3 is TGCAGCGTGGGGGACAGGCCCCACGAAAAACTGTTTTTT.

V gene TRBV7-2 combines with J gene TRBJ2-3, with D tentatively TRBD1 (6 bases). From germline, CDR1 is SGHTA and CDR2 FQGNSA. This CDR3 has 15 amino acids. V lost 0 bases, J lost 0 bases, and 7 bases lay in between. CDR3 bases: TGTGCCAGCAGCTTAGCGGGACATAGCACAGATACGCAGTATTTT. This sequence encodes CASSLAGHSTDTQYF.

The genes are TRBV12-3 or TRBV12-4 and TRBJ2-7; TRBD1 matches at 7 bases. The CDR3 spans 12 residues. V shed 5 bases, J shed 3 bases, and the junction held 1 base outside the gene matches. CDR3 sequence (DNA): TGTGCCAGCAGTCGACAGGGCTACGAGCAGTACTTC. This encodes CASSRQGYEQYF.

The chain combines TRBV29-1 with TRBJ1-1, with 8 bases fitting TRBD1. V was pared by 7 bases and J by 4 bases, with 8 bases of the junction left unmatched. The CDR3 consists of 13 residues. The germline CDR1 and CDR2 sequences are SQVTM and ANQGSEA. CDR3 region: CSETDRGGTEAFF. The CDR3 DNA reads as TGCAGCGAAACCGACAGGGGAGGCACTGAAGCTTTCTTT.

This chain joins TRBV29-1 and TRBJ1-1, with D maybe TRBD1 (6 bases). The CDR3 runs to 15 residues. Trimming took off 7 bases at V and 0 bases at J, with 18 bases between the two ends. Germline V gene lookup returns CDR1 SQVTM and CDR2 ANQGSEA. This CDR3 reads CSAIHQGGMNTEAFF. CDR3 in DNA: TGCAGCGCCATTCATCAAGGGGGTATGAACACTGAAGCTTTCTTT.

The gene calls are TRBV5-1 and TRBJ2-7; TRBD2 aligns across 13 bases. Germline lookup yields CDR1 SGHRS and CDR2 YFSETQ. The length of the CDR3 is 14 residues. Unmatched junction bases numbered 6, after V lost 5 bases and J lost 7 bases. CDR3: CASSRTSGRQEQYF. The DNA of the CDR3 is TGCGCCAGCAGTCGGACTAGCGGGAGACAGGAGCAGTACTTC.

The chain's CDR3 is CSARATGEQFF. CDR3 DNA sequence: TGCAGTGCTAGAGCGACCGGGGAGCAGTTCTTC. The J gene is TRBJ2-1, the V gene TRBV20-1; no clear D. This CDR3 is built from 11 residues. The V gene lost 1 base and the J gene lost 10 bases, with 8 bases spanning the gap. Germline loops: CDR1 DFQATT, CDR2 SNEGSKA (reference sequence).

The V and J genes are TRBV28 and TRBJ1-6; D gene ambiguous. This CDR3 has 15 amino acids. CDR1 is MDHEN, CDR2 SYDVKM, per germline. The ends were cut back, 7 bases at V and 4 bases at J, with 14 bases in the middle. CDR3 DNA: TGTGCCAGCAAGCGCGGGCTTCAGTATAATTCACCCCTCCACTTT. This gives the protein CASKRGLQYNSPLHF.

The chain carries TRBV7-3 and TRBJ2-5, with a possible D match to TRBD2 (6 bases). The CDR3 totals 13 residues. Germline V lookup: CDR1 SGHTA, CDR2 FQGTGA. Trimming pared 2 bases from V and 4 bases from J, leaving 8 bases between. The CDR3 sequence is CASSLLGGETQYF. CDR3 nucleotides: TGTGCCAGCAGCTTATTGGGGGGAGAGACCCAGTACTTC. The entire variable domain, with the rest obtained from reference TRBV7-3 and TRBJ2-5, is as follows: GAGVSQTPSNKVTEKGKYVELRCDPISGHTALYWYRQSLGQGPEFLIYFQGTGAADDSGLPNDRFFAVRPEGSVSTLKIQRTERGDSAVYLCASSLLGGETQYFGPGTRLLVL.

The chain is built from TRBV28 and TRBJ2-7; tentative D call: TRBD1 (6 bases). From germline, CDR1 is MDHEN and CDR2 SYDVKM. CDR3 size: 13 residues. Trimming left V 2 bases short and J 2 bases short, with 7 bases between. The CDR3 DNA sequence: TGTGCCAGCAGTTTAGGGGACACCTACGAGCAGTACTTC. Its translation is CASSLGDTYEQYF.

The J gene is TRBJ2-7, the V gene TRBV28; 10 nucleotides match TRBD1. This CDR3 region has 15 residues. Trimming at V came to 4 bases and at J to 12 bases, leaving 15 bases not matched to a gene. CDR1 is MDHEN, CDR2 SYDVKM, per germline. CDR3 loop: CASSSGDRGHVDRYF. CDR3 in DNA: TGTGCCAGCAGTTCAGGAGACAGGGGGCATGTTGATCGGTACTTC. The complete variable domain, with remaining parts taken from reference TRBV28 and TRBJ2-7, reads DVKVTQSSRYLVKRTGEKVFLECVQDMDHENMFWYRQDPGLGLRLIYFSYDVKMKEKGDIPEGYSVSREKKERFSLILESASTNQTSMYLCASSSGDRGHVDRYFGPGTRLTVT.

The V call is TRBV7-3, the J call TRBJ2-1, with TRBD2 matching over 9 bases. This CDR3 spans 13 amino acids. Germline V gene data show CDR1 as SGHTA and CDR2 as FQGTGA. V shed 4 bases, J shed 16 bases, and the junction held 11 bases outside the gene matches. The CDR3 loop reads CASSSAGTSRRFF. CDR3 coding DNA: TGTGCCAGCAGCTCCGCCGGGACTAGCCGCCGATTCTTC.

V usage is TRBV30 and J usage is TRBJ1-2; 8 bases fit TRBD1. Germline loops: CDR1 GTSNPN, CDR2 SVGIG (reference sequence). Germline trimming cut 5 bases from V and 2 bases from J; bases unmatched to any gene: 4. The CDR3 is 13 residues long. This chain's CDR3 is CAWGRDRNYGYTF. CDR3 DNA sequence: TGTGCCTGGGGGAGGGACAGGAACTATGGCTACACCTTC.

The chain couples TRBV7-7 to TRBJ2-1; 14 bases map to TRBD2. The CDR3 length is 19 residues. Losses at the gene ends were 1 base for V and 6 bases for J; bases not matched to a gene: 11. The germline gives CDR1 SSHAT, CDR2 FNYEAQ (reference sequence). For the CDR3, the DNA is TGTGCCAGCAGCTTAGAACTGGGACTAGCGGGAGAGGGGGGCAATGAGCAGTTCTTC. Its protein is CASSLELGLAGEGGNEQFF.

The chain links TRBV28 to TRBJ1-5; weak D call: TRBD1 (6 bases). Germline V gene data show CDR1 as MDHEN and CDR2 as SYDVKM. CDR3 length: 14 amino acids. Trimming left V 5 bases short and J 6 bases short, with 14 bases between. CDR3 DNA: TGTGCCAGCAGTATCAAACAGGGCGGTCAGCCCCAGCATTTT. The encoded protein is CASSIKQGGQPQHF.

V gene TRBV3-1 (or the pseudogene TRBV3-2) combines with J gene TRBJ2-2, with D possibly matching TRBD2 (5 bases). This CDR3 region has 13 residues. Trimming cost V 4 bases and J 6 bases, with 9 bases left between them. The germline V gene has CDR1 LGHDT and CDR2 YNNKEL (reference sequence). The CDR3 bases are TGTGCCAGCAGCCGAGGGTGGCCCGGGGAGCTGTTTTTT. Residues: CASSRGWPGELFF.

The V call is TRBV11-2, the J call TRBJ1-4; 8 nucleotides match TRBD1. Trimming at V came to 1 base and at J to 7 bases, leaving 14 bases not matched to a gene. Germline CDR1 reads SGHAT; CDR2 reads FQNNGV. The CDR3 runs to 18 residues. The CDR3 DNA sequence: TGTGCCAGCAGCTTAGTCGGGACAGGATACGCCGAGGGTGAAAAACTGTTTTTT. It translates to CASSLVGTGYAEGEKLFF.

The chain recombines TRBV4-3 with TRBJ1-1; D remains ambiguous. V dropped 0 bases and J dropped 4 bases, with 12 bases sitting between them. Germline V lookup: CDR1 LGHNA, CDR2 YSLEER. CDR3 size: 15 residues. Here the CDR3 DNA reads TGCGCCAGCAGCCAAGAAAACGACCGGGGCACTGAAGCTTTCTTT. Translated: CASSQENDRGTEAFF.

The chain links TRBV10-3 to TRBJ2-7, with 13 bases that match TRBD2. The CDR3 length is 20 residues. Germline values: CDR1 ENHRY, CDR2 SYGVKD. With 6 bases clipped from V and 4 bases from J, the junction kept 21 bases outside the gene matches. The CDR3 region is CAIRAGSGTSGTPPKYEQYF. The CDR3, as DNA: TGTGCCATCAGAGCCGGGAGTGGGACTAGCGGGACCCCGCCGAAATACGAGCAGTACTTC.

This rearrangement joins TRBV27 to TRBJ1-6; D remains unclear. Trimming shortened V by 7 bases and J by 8 bases, and 21 bases separated the two germline ends. The CDR3 loop spans 16 amino acids. Germline assignment: CDR1 MNHEY and CDR2 SMNVEV (reference sequence). CDR3 sequence: CASKPLSLKSYSPLHF. In nucleotides, the CDR3 is TGTGCCAGCAAGCCCCTATCCCTGAAATCGTATTCACCCCTCCACTTT.

This rearrangement joins TRBV14 to TRBJ1-6; tentatively, D is TRBD1 (6 bases). The germline gives CDR1 SGHDN, CDR2 FVKESK. Between the trimmed V and J ends, which lost 2 bases and 10 bases, there was a span of 18 bases. The CDR3 extends over 16 amino acids. CDR3 region: CASSQITGSRWSPLHF. The CDR3 bases are TGTGCCAGCAGCCAAATAACAGGGTCTCGGTGGTCACCCCTCCACTTT.